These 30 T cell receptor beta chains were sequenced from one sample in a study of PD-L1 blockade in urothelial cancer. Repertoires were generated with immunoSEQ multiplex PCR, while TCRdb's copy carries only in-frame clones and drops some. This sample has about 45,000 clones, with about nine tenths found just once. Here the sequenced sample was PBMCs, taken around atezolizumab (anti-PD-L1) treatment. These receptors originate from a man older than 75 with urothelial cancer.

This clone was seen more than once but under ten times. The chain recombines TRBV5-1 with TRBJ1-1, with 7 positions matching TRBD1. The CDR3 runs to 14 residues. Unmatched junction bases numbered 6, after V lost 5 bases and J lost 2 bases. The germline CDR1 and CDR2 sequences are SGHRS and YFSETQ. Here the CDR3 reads CASRPGTANTEAFF. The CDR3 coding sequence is TGCGCCAGCAGACCCGGGACAGCTAACACTGAAGCTTTCTTT. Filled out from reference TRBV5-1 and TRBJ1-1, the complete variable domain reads KAGVTQTPRYLIKTRGQQVTLSCSPISGHRSVSWYQQTPGQGLQFLFEYFSETQRNKGNFPGRFSGRQFSNSRSEMNVSTLELGDSALYLCASRPGTANTEAFFGQGTRLTVV.

This chain's CDR3 is CASSLGQNYEQYF. CDR3 nucleotides: TGTGCCAGCAGCTTAGGGCAGAATTACGAGCAGTACTTC. The chain uses TRBV7-9 and TRBJ2-7; D gene unclear. The germline gives CDR1 SEHNR, CDR2 FQNEAQ (reference sequence). The germline V and J ends were trimmed by 1 base and 4 bases, with 8 bases remaining between them. The CDR3 extends over 13 amino acids.

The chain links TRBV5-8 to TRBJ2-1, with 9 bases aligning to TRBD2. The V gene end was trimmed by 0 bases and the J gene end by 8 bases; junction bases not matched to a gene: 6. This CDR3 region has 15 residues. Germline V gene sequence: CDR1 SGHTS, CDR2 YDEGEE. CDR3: CASSLVVAGVHEQFF. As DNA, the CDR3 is TGTGCCAGCAGCTTGGTGGTAGCGGGAGTGCATGAGCAGTTCTTC.

In DNA form, the CDR3 reads TGTGCCAGCGTCCGGGACACTGCGTCCTACGAGCAGTACTTC. Protein sequence: CASVRDTASYEQYF. The chain recombines TRBV2 with TRBJ2-7, with D perhaps TRBD1 (6 bases). Germline CDR1 SNHLY, CDR2 FYNNEI. V gave up 8 bases and J gave up 1 base, with 15 bases separating them. The length of the CDR3 is 14 residues.

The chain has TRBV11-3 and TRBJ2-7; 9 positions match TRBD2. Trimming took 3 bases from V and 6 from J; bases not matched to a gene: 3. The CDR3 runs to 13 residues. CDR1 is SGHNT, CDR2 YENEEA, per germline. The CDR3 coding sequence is TGTGCCAGCAGCTTGCGGGAGGGTGGCGAGCAGTACTTC. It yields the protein CASSLREGGEQYF.

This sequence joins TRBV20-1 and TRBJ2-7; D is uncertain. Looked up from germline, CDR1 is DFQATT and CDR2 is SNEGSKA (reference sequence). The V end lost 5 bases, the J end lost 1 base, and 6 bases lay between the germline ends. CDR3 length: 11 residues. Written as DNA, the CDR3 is TGCAGTGCTGACACATCCTACGAGCAGTACTTC. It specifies CSADTSYEQYF.

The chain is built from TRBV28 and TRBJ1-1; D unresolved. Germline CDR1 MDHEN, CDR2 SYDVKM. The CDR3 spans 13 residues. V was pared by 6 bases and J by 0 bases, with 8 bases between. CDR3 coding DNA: TGTGCCAGCAGGAGACAAGTGAACACTGAAGCTTTCTTT. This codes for CASRRQVNTEAFF.

As DNA, the CDR3 is TGTGCCAGCTCACCAGGACAGGGGGTTAAGGATGGCTACACCTTC. Translating gives CASSPGQGVKDGYTF. V gene TRBV18 combines with J gene TRBJ1-2, with 10 bases lining up with TRBD1. V lost 2 bases, J lost 6 bases, and 6 bases stayed unmatched. Germline assignment: CDR1 KGHSH and CDR2 LQKENI. The CDR3 sequence is 15 residues long.

The CDR3 bases are TGTGCCAGCAGGCGTTCCCTTTACAATGAGCAGTTCTTC. The encoded protein is CASRRSLYNEQFF. V usage is TRBV6-5 and J usage is TRBJ2-1; D gene ambiguous. The CDR3 has 13 amino acids. The germline gives CDR1 MNHEY, CDR2 SVGAGI. The V gene lost 6 bases and the J gene lost 4 bases, with 10 bases spanning the gap.

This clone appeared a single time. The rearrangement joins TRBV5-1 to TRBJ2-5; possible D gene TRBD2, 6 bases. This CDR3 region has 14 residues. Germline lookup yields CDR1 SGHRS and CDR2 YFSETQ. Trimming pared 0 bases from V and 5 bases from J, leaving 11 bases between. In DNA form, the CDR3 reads TGCGCCAGCAGCTTGGCTCCGGGAGCGGAGACCCAGTACTTC. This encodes CASSLAPGAETQYF.

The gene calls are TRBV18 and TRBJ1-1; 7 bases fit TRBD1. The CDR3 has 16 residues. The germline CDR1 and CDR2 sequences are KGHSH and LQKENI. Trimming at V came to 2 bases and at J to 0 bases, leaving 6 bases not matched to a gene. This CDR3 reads CASSPMGQLMNTEAFF. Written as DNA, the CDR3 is TGTGCCAGCTCACCAATGGGACAGCTAATGAACACTGAAGCTTTCTTT.

DNA of the CDR3: TGTGCCAGTAGTCTCGGTATCGCAACTAATGAAAAACTGTTTTTT. Amino acids: CASSLGIATNEKLFF. The chain recombines TRBV19 with TRBJ1-4; no clear D gene. V shed 5 bases and J shed 0 bases, with 10 bases lying between them. The CDR3 is made up of 15 amino acids. Germline CDR1 reads LNHDA; CDR2 reads SQIVND (reference sequence).

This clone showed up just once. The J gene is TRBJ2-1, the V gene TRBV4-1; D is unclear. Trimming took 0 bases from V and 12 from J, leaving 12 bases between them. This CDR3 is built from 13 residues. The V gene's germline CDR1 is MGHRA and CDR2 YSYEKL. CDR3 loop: CASSQDRTEGQFF. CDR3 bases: TGCGCCAGCAGCCAAGATAGAACAGAAGGGCAGTTCTTC.

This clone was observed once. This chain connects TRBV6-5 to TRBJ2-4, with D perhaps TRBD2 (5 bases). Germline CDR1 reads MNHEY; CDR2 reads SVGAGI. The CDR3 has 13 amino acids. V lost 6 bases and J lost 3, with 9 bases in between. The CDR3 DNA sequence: TGTGCCAGCAGGAGGGATGGCAAAAACATTCAGTACTTC. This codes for CASRRDGKNIQYF.

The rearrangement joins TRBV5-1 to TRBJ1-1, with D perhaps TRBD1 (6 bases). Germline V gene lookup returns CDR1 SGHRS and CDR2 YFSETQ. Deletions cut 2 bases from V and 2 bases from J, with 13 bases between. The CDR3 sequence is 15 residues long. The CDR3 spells CASSLLRTVNTEAFF. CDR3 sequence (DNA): TGCGCCAGCAGCTTACTCAGGACAGTTAACACTGAAGCTTTCTTT.

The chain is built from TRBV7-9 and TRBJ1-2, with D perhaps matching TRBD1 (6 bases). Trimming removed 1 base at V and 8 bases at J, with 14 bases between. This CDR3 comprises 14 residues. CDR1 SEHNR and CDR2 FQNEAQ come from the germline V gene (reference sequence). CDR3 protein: CASSLDQGSGGYTF. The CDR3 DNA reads TGTGCCAGCAGCTTAGATCAGGGGAGCGGAGGCTACACCTTC.

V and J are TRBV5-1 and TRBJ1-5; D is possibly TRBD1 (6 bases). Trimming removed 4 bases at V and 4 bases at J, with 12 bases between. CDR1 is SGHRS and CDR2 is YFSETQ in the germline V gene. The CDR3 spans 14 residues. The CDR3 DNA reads TGCGCCAGCAGCCAGGACAGCCTTAATCAGCCCCAGCATTTT. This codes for CASSQDSLNQPQHF.

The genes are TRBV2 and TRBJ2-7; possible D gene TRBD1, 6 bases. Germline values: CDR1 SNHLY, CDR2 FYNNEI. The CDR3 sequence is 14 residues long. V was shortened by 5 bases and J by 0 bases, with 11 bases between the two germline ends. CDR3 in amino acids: CASSRQALSYEQYF. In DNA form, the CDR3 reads TGTGCCAGCAGTCGACAGGCCCTCTCCTACGAGCAGTACTTC.

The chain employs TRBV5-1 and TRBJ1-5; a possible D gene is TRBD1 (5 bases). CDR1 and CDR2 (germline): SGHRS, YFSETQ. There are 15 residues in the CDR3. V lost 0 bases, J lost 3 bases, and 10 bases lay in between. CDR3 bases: TGCGCCAGCAGCTTGGGGGGGGTCCACAATCAGCCCCAGCATTTT. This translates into CASSLGGVHNQPQHF.

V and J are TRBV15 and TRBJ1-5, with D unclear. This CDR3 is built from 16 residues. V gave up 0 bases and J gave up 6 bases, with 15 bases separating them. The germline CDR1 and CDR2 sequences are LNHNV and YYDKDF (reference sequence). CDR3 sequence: CATSRDRERVSQPQHF. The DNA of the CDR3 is TGTGCCACCAGCAGAGATAGAGAGAGGGTTTCTCAGCCCCAGCATTTT.

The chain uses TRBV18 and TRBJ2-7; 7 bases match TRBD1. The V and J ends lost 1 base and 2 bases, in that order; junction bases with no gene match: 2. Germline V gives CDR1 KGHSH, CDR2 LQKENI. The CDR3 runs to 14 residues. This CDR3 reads CASSPQQGTYEQYF. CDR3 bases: TGTGCCAGCTCACCACAACAGGGGACCTACGAGCAGTACTTC.

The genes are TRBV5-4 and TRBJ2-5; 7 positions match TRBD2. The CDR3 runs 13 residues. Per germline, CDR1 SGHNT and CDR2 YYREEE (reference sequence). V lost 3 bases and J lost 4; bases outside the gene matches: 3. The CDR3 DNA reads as TGTGCCAGCAGCTCGACTAGCTTAGAGACCCAGTACTTC. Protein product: CASSSTSLETQYF. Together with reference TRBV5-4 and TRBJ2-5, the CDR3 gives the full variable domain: ETGVTQSPTHLIKTRGQQVTLRCSSQSGHNTVSWYQQALGQGPQFIFQYYREEENGRGNFPPRFSGLQFPNYSSELNVNALELDDSALYLCASSSTSLETQYFGPGTRLLVL.

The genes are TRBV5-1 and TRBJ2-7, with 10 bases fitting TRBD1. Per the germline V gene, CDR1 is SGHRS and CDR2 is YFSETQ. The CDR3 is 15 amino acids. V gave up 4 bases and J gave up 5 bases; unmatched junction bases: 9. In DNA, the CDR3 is TGCGCCAGCAGCACTACCCCCGGGACAGGGGACGAGCAGTACTTC. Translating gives CASSTTPGTGDEQYF.

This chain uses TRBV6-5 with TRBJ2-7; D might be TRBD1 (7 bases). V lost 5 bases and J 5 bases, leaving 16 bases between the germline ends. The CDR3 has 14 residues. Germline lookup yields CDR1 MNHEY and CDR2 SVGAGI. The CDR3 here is CASSTPGGINEQYF. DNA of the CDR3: TGTGCCAGCAGTACCCCAGGGGGGATTAACGAGCAGTACTTC.

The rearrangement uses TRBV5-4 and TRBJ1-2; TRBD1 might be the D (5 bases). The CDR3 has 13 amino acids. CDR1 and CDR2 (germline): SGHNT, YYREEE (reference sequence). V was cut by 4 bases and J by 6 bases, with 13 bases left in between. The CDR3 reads CASSPGGGDGYTF. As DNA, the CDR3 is TGTGCCAGCAGCCCGGGGGGGGGAGATGGCTACACCTTC.

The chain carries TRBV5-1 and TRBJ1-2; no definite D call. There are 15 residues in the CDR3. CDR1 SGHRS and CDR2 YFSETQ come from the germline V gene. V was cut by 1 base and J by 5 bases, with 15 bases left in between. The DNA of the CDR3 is TGCGCCAGCAGCTTGTCCGGCGGCCCCGCATATGGCTACACCTTC. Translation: CASSLSGGPAYGYTF.

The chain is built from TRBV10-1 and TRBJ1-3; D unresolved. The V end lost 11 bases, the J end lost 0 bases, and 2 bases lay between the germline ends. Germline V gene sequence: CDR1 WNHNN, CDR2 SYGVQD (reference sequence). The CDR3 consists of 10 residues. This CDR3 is CAYSGNTIYF. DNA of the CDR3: TGCGCCTACTCTGGAAACACCATATATTTT.

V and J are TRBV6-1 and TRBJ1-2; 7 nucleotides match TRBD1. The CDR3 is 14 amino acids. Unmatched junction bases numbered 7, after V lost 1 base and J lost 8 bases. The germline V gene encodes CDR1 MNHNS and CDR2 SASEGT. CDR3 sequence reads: CASSEDGRGQGYTF. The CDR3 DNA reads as TGTGCCAGCAGTGAAGACGGGAGGGGGCAAGGCTACACCTTC.

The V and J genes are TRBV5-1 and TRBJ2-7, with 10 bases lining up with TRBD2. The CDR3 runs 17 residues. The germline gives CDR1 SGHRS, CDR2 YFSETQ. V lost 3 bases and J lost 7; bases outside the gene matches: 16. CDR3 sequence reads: CASSSSKSSGSLGEQYF. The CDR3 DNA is TGCGCCAGCAGCTCTTCAAAATCTAGCGGGAGTCTGGGAGAGCAGTACTTC. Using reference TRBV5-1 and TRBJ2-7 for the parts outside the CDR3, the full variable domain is KAGVTQTPRYLIKTRGQQVTLSCSPISGHRSVSWYQQTPGQGLQFLFEYFSETQRNKGNFPGRFSGRQFSNSRSEMNVSTLELGDSALYLCASSSSKSSGSLGEQYFGPGTRLTVT.

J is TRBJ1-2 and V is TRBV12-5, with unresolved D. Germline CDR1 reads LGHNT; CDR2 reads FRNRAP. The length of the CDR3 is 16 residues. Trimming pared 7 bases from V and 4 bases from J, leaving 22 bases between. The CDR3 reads CASVSPDLPGSYGYTF. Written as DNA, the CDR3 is TGTGCTAGTGTTTCCCCGGACCTCCCTGGGAGCTATGGCTACACCTTC.